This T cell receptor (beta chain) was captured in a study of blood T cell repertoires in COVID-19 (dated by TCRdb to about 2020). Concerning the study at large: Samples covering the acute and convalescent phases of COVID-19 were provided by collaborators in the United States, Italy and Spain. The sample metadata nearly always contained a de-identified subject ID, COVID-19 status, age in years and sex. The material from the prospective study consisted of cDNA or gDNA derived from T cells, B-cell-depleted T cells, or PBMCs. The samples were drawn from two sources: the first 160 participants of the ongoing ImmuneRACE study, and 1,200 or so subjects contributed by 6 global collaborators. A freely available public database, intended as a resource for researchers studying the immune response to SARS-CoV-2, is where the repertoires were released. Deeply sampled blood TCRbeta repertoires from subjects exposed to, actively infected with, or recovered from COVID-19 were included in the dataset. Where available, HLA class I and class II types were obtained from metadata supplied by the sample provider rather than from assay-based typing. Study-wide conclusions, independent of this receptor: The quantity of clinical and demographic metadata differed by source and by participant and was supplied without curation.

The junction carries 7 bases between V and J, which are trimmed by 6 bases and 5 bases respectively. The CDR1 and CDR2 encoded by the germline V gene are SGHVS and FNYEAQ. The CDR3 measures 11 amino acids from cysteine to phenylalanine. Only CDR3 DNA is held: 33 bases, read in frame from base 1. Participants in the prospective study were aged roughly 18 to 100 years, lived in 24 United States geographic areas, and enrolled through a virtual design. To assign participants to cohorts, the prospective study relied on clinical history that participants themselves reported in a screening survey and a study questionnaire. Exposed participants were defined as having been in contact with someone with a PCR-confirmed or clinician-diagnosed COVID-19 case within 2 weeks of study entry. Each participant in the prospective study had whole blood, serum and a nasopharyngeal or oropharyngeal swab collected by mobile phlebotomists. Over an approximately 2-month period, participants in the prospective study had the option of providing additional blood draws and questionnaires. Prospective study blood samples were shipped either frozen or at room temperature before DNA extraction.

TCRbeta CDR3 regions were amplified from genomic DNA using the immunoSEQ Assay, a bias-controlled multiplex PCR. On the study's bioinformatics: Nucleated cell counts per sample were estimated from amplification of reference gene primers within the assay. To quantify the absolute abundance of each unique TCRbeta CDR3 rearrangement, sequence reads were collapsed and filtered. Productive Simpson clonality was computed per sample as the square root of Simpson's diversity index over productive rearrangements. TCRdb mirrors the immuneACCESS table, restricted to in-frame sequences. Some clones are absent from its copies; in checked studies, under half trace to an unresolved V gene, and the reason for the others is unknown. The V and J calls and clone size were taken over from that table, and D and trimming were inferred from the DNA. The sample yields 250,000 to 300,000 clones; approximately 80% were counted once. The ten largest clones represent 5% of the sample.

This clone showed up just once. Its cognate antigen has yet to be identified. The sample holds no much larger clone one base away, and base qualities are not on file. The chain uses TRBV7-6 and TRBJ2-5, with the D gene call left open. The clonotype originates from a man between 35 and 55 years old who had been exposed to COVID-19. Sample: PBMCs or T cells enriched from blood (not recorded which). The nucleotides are TGTGCCAGCAGTGAACGGGAGACCCAGTACTTC. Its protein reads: CASSERETQYF.